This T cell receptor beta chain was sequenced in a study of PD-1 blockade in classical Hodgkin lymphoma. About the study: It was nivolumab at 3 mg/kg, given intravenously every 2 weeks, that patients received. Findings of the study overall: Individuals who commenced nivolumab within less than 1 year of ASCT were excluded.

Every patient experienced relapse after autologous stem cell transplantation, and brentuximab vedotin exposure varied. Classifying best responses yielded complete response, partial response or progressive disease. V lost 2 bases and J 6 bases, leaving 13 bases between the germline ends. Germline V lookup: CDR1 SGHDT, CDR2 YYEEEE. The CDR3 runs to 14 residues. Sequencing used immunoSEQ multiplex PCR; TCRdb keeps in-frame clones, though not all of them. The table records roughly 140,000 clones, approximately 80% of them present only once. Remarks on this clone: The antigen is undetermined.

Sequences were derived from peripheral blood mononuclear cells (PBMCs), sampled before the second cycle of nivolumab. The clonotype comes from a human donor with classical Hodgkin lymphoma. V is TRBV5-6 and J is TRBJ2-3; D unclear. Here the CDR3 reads CASSFKRVGDTQYF. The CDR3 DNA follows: TGTGCCAGCAGCTTTAAAAGGGTTGGGGATACGCAGTATTTT.